This TCR beta chain was identified during a study of TIL therapy for anti-PD-1-resistant metastatic lung cancer. Study-wide points: TIL clonotype persistence in blood showed no apparent association with response.

The libraries were made with immunoSEQ v3. Libraries were sequenced to 2 million to 2.5 million read pairs (survey) or roughly 4.5-6 million (deep). Clones were sequenced by immunoSEQ multiplex PCR, and TCRdb holds only the in-frame ones, with some missing. The sample shows approximately 16,000 clones, less than 80% of them seen only once. Regarding this clone: Its matching antigen is unknown.

Germline CDR1 and CDR2: SGHAT and FQNNGV. The CDR3 runs 14 residues. J was trimmed by 5 bases and V by 1 base; bases with no gene match: 4. Indicated time point: pre-treatment sample, taken before nivolumab and TIL therapy. The chain couples TRBV11-2 to TRBJ1-1, with 7 bases identical to TRBD1. The sequenced sample was blood, obtained at baseline. The source of this sequence is a person aged 25 to 85 with non-small cell lung cancer. This CDR3 reads CASSLGTGMTEAFF. DNA of the CDR3: TGTGCCAGCAGCTTAGGGACAGGAATGACTGAAGCTTTCTTT.